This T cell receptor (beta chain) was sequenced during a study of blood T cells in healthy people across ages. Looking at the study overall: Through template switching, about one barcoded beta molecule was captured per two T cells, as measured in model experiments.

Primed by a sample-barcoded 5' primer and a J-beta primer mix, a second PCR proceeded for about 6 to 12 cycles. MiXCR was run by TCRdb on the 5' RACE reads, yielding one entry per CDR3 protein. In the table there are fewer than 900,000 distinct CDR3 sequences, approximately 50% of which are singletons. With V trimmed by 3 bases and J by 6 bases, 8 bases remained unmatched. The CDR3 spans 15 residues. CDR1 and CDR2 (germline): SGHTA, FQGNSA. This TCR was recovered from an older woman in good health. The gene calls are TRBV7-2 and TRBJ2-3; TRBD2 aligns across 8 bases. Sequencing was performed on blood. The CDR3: CASSFMGLEKDTQYF. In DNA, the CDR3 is TGTGCCAGCAGCTTTATGGGACTAGAGAAGGATACGCAGTATTTT. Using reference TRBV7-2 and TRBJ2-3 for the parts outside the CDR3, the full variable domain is GAGVSQSPSNKVTEKGKDVELRCDPISGHTALYWYRQSLGQGLEFLIYFQGNSAPDKSGLPSDRFSAERTGGSVSTLTIQRTQQEDSAVYLCASSFMGLEKDTQYFGPGTRLTVL.